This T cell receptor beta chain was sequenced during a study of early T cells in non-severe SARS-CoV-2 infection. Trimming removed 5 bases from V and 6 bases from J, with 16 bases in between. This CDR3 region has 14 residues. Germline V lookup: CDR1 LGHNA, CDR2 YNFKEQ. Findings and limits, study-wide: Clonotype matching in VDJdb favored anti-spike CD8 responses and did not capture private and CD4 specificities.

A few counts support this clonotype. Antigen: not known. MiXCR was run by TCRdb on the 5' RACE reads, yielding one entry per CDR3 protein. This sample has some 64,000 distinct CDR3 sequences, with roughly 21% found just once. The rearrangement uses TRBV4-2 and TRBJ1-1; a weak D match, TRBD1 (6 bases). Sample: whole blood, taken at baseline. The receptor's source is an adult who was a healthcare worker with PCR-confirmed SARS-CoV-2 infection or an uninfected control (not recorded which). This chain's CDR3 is CASSYAEGVPEAFF. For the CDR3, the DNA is TGTGCCAGCAGCTATGCTGAGGGGGTACCTGAAGCTTTCTTT.